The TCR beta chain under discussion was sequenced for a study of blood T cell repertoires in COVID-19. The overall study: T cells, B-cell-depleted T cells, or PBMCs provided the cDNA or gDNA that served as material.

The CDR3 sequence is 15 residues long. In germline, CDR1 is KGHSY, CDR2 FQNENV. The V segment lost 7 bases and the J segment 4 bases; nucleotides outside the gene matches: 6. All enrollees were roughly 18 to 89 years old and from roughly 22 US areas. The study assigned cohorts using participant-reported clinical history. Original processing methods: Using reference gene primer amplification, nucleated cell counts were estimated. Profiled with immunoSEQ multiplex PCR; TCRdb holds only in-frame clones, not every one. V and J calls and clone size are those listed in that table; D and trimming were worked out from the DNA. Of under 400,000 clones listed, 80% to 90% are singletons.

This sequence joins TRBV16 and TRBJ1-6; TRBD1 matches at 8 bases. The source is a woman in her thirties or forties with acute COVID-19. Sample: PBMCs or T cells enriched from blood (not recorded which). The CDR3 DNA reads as TGTGCCAGCACCGGACAGGGTGCATATAATTCACCCCTCCACTTT. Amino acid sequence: CASTGQGAYNSPLHF.